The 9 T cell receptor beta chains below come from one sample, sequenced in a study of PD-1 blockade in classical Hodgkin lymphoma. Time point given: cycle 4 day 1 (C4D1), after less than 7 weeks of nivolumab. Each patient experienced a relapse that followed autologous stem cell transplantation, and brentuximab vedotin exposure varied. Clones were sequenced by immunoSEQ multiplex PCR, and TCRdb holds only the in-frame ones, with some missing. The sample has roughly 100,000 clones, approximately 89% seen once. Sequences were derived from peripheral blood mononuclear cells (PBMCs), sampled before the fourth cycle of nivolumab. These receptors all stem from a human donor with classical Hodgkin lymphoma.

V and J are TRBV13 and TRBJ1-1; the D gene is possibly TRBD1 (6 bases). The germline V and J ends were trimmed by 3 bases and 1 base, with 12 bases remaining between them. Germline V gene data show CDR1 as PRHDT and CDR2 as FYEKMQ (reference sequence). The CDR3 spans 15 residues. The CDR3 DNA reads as TGTGCCAGCAGCTTGGGGCAGGGACAGAACACTGAAGCTTTCTTT. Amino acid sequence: CASSLGQGQNTEAFF.

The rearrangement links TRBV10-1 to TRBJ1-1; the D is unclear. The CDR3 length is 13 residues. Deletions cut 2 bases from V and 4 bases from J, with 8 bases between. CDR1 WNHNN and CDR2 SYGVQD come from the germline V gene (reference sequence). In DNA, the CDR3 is TGCGCCAGCAGTGAGGGGGTCGGCACTGAAGCTTTCTTT. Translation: CASSEGVGTEAFF.

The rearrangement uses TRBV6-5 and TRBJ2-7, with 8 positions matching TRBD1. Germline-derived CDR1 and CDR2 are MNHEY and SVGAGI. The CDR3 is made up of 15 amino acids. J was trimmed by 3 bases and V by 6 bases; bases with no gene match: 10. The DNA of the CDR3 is TGTGCCAGCAGCGGGACAGGAGCCCACTACTACGAGCAGTACTTC. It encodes CASSGTGAHYYEQYF.

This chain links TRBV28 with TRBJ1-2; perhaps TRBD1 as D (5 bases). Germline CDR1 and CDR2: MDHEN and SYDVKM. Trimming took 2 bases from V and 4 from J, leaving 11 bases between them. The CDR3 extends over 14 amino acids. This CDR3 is CASSLGIGVYGYTF. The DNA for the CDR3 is TGTGCCAGCAGTTTAGGAATAGGGGTCTATGGCTACACCTTC.

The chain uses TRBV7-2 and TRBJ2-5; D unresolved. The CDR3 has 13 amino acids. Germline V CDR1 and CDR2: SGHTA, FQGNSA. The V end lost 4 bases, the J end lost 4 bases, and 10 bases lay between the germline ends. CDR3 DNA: TGTGCCAGCAGCTCCCGGACGGGAGAGACCCAGTACTTC. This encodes CASSSRTGETQYF.

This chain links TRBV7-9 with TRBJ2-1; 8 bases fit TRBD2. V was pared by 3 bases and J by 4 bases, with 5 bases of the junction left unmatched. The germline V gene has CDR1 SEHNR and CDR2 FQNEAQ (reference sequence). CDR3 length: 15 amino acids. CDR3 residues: CASSLQRELYNEQFF. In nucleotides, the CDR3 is TGTGCCAGCAGCTTGCAGCGGGAGTTATACAATGAGCAGTTCTTC.

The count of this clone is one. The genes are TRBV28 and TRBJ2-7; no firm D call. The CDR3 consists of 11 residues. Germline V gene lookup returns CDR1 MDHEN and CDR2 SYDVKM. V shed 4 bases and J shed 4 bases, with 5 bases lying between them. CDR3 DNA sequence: TGTGCCAGCAGTTCGGAGTACGAGCAGTACTTC. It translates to CASSSEYEQYF.

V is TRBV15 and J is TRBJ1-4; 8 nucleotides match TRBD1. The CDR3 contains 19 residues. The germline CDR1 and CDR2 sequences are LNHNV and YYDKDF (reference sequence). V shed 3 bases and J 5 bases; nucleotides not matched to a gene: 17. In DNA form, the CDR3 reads TGTGCCACCAGCAGTCATGGGACAGGATTTTCTCGCCCGAATGAAAAACTGTTTTTT. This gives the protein CATSSHGTGFSRPNEKLFF. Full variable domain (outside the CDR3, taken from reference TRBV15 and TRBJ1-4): DAMVIQNPRYQVTQFGKPVTLSCSQTLNHNVMYWYQQKSSQAPKLLFHYYDKDFNNEADTPDNFQSRRPNTSFCFLDIRSPGLGDTAMYLCATSSHGTGFSRPNEKLFFGSGTQLSVL.

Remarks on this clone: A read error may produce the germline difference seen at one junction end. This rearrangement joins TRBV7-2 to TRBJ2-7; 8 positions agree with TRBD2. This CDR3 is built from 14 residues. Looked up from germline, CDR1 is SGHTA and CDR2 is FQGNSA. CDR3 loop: CASSLATSVEGRDF. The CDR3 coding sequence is TGTGCCAGCAGCTTAGCGACTAGCGTGGAGGGGAGGGACTTC.